Detailed here is one T cell receptor beta chain. The antigen is unknown. The data derive from a study of cytomegalovirus exposure and HLA in healthy donors. Overall study results and limits: Later genetic work tied a missense DCLRE1C variant to beta-chain V and J trimming. The investigators catalogued some 160 TCR beta chains as cytomegalovirus-associated.

In the PCR, 60 Vbeta and 13 Jbeta primers were used. Assay: immunoSEQ multiplex PCR; the TCRdb copy retains only in-frame clones and omits some. Here the sample spans approximately 200,000 clones, about 80% being singletons. This clonotype was obtained from a woman between 18 and 29 years old in good health and CMV-seropositive. The source material was PBMCs.

CDR3 coding DNA: TGCAGCGGAGGGACTAGCGGGGGCTACGAGCAGTACTTC. Residues: CSGGTSGGYEQYF. The chain links TRBV29-1 to TRBJ2-7; 14 positions match TRBD2. The junction had 2 bases not matched to a gene; V was cut back by 7 bases and J by 3 bases. This CDR3 region has 13 residues. Germline lookup yields CDR1 SQVTM and CDR2 ANQGSEA.